What follows are 6 T cell receptor beta chains derived from one specimen sequenced in a study of shared clonotypes between healthy human individuals. Assay: immunoSEQ multiplex PCR; the TCRdb copy retains only in-frame clones and omits some. The profile shows about 2 million clones, 85% to 95% of them singletons. Specimen: naive CD4+ T cells sorted from blood. Subset here: CD45RA+ positively selected. All receptors come from a man younger than 30 in good health.

The V and J genes are TRBV6-6 and TRBJ1-4, with D tentatively TRBD1 (6 bases). The CDR3 totals 14 residues. CDR1 is MNHNY, CDR2 SVGAGI, per germline (reference sequence). V was clipped by 2 bases and J by 10 bases, with 14 bases between them. CDR3 region: CASSYAGEGVKLFF. CDR3 DNA sequence: TGTGCCAGCAGTTACGCAGGGGAAGGCGTAAAACTGTTTTTT.

This sequence joins TRBV19 and TRBJ1-6, with unresolved D. This CDR3 region has 15 residues. Germline assignment: CDR1 LNHDA and CDR2 SQIVND (reference sequence). The germline V and J ends were trimmed by 9 bases and 7 bases, with 19 bases remaining between them. In DNA, the CDR3 is TGTGCCAGCACTAAGTCAGGAGGAACGAATTCACCCCTCCACTTT. The encoded protein is CASTKSGGTNSPLHF. The full variable domain, its missing parts supplied by reference TRBV19 and TRBJ1-6, is DGGITQSPKYLFRKEGQNVTLSCEQNLNHDAMYWYRQDPGQGLRLIYYSQIVNDFQKGDIAEGYSVSREKKESFPLTVTSAQKNPTAFYLCASTKSGGTNSPLHFGNGTRLTVT.

V gene TRBV30 combines with J gene TRBJ1-5, with a tentative D call TRBD1 (5 bases). CDR3 length: 13 amino acids. The V gene's germline CDR1 is GTSNPN and CDR2 SVGIG (reference sequence). V lost 3 bases, J lost 5 bases, and 11 bases lay in between. CDR3 residues: CAWRAGLDQPQHF. The CDR3 region has the DNA TGTGCCTGGAGGGCAGGGCTGGATCAGCCCCAGCATTTT.

V and J are TRBV5-1 and TRBJ2-5; TRBD2 is a possible D gene (5 bases). Germline assignment: CDR1 SGHRS and CDR2 YFSETQ. Trimming took 4 bases from V and 7 from J, leaving 17 bases between them. The CDR3 has 14 amino acids. The CDR3, as DNA: TGCGCCAGCAGCGCCGGGCGGGTTGAGGGGACCCAGTACTTC. It is translated as CASSAGRVEGTQYF.

V is TRBV6-5 and J is TRBJ2-2; tentative D call: TRBD2 (5 bases). The ends were cut back, 5 bases at V and 7 bases at J, with 14 bases in the middle. The CDR3 length is 14 residues. Germline V lookup: CDR1 MNHEY, CDR2 SVGAGI. CDR3 loop: CASSQAEVFGELFF. CDR3 DNA: TGTGCCAGCAGTCAGGCGGAGGTGTTCGGGGAGCTGTTTTTT.

DNA for the CDR3: TGTGCCAGCGCAGGGGGCATGCCCGTTAATTCACCCCTCCACTTT. Its translation: CASAGGMPVNSPLHF. The V and J genes are TRBV6-6 and TRBJ1-6, with 8 bases fitting TRBD1. This CDR3 contains 15 residues. Germline loops: CDR1 MNHNY, CDR2 SVGAGI (reference sequence). V gave up 8 bases and J gave up 6 bases; unmatched junction bases: 9.